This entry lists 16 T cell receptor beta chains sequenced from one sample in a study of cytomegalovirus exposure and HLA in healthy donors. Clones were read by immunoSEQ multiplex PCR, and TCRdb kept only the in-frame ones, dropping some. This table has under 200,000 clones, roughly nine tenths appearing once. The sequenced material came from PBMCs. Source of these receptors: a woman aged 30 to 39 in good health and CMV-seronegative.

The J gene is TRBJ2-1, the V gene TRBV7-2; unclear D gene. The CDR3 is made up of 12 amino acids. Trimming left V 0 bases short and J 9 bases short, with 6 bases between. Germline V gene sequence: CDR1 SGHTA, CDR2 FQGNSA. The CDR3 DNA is TGTGCCAGCAGCTTAGCAGCCGGTGAGCAGTTCTTC. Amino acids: CASSLAAGEQFF.

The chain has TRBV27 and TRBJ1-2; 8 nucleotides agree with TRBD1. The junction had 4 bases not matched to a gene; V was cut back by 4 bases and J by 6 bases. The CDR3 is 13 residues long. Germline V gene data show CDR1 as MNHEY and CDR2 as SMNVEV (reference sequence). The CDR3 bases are TGTGCCAGCAGTTCGACAGGGGAGCATGGCTACACCTTC. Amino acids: CASSSTGEHGYTF.

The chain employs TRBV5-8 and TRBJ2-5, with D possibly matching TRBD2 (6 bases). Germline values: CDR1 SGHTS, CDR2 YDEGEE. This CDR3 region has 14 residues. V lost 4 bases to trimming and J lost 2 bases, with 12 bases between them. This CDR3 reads CASSLGTLQETQYF. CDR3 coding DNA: TGTGCCAGCAGCCTCGGGACTTTACAAGAGACCCAGTACTTC.

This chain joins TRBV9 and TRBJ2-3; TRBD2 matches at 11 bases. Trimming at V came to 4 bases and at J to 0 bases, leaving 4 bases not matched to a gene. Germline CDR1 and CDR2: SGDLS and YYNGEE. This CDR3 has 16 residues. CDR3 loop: CASSTTSGASTDTQYF. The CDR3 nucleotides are TGTGCCAGCAGCACGACTAGCGGGGCTAGCACAGATACGCAGTATTTT.

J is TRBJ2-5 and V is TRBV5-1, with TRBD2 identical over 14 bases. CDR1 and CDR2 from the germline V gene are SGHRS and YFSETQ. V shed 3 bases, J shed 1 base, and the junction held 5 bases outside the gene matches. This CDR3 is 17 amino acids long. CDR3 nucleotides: TGCGCCAGCAGCTCCGGGACTAGCGGGAGCCTCCAAGAGACCCAGTACTTC. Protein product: CASSSGTSGSLQETQYF. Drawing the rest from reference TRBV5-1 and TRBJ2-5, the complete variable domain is KAGVTQTPRYLIKTRGQQVTLSCSPISGHRSVSWYQQTPGQGLQFLFEYFSETQRNKGNFPGRFSGRQFSNSRSEMNVSTLELGDSALYLCASSSGTSGSLQETQYFGPGTRLLVL.

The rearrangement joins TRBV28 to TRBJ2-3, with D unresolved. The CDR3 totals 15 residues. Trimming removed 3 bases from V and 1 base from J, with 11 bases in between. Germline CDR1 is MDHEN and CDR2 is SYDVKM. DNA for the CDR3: TGTGCCAGCAGTTTTTGGGGTGGGGGCACAGATACGCAGTATTTT. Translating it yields CASSFWGGGTDTQYF.

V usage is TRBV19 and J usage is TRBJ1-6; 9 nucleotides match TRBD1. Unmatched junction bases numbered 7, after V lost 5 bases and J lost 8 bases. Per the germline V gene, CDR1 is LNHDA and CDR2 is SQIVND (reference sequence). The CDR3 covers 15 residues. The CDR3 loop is CASSSWTGADSPLHF. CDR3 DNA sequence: TGTGCCAGTAGTTCCTGGACAGGGGCGGATTCACCCCTCCACTTT.

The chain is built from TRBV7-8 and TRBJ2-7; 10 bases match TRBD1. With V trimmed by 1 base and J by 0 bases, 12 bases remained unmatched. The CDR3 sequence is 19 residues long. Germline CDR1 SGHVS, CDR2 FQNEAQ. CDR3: CASSLESRTGGIPSYEQYF. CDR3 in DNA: TGTGCCAGCAGCTTAGAGTCTCGGACAGGGGGAATTCCCTCCTACGAGCAGTACTTC.

The CDR3 protein is CASSLWDDQPQHF. For the CDR3, the DNA is TGTGCCAGCAGCTTGTGGGATGATCAGCCCCAGCATTTT. The chain recombines TRBV5-5 with TRBJ1-5; D is uncertain. This CDR3 region has 13 residues. The V end lost 1 base, the J end lost 5 bases, and 7 bases lay between the germline ends. Germline CDR1 is SGHKS and CDR2 is YYEKEE (reference sequence).

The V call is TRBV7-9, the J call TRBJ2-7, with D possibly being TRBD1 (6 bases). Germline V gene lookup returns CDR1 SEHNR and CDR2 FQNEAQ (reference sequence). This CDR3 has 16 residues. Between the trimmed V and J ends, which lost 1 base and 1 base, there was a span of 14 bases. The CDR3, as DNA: TGTGCCAGCAGCTTAGAGTGGCAGGGACATTCCTACGAGCAGTACTTC. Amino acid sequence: CASSLEWQGHSYEQYF.

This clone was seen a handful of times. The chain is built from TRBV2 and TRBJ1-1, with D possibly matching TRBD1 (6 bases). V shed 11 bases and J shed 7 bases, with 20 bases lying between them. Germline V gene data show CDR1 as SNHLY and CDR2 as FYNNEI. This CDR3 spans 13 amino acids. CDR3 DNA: TGTGCCTGCGCGCTAAGACAGGCCAATGAAGCTTTCTTT. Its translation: CACALRQANEAFF.

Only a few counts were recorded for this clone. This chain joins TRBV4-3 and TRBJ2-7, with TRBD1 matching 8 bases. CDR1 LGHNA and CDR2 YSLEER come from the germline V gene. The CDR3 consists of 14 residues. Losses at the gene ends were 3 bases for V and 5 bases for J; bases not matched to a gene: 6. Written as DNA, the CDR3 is TGCGCCAGCAGCCAGGCCCAGGACAGGGACGAGCAGTACTTC. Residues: CASSQAQDRDEQYF.

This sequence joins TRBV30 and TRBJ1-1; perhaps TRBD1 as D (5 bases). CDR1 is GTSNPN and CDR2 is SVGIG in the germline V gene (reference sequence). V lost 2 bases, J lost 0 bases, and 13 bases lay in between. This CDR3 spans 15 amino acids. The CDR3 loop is CAWSPSGSMNTEAFF. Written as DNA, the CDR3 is TGTGCCTGGAGTCCCTCAGGGTCGATGAACACTGAAGCTTTCTTT.

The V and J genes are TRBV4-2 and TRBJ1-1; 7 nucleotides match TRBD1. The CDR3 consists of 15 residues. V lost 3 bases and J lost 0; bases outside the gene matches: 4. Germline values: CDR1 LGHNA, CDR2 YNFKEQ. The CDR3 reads CASSQGDRMNTEAFF. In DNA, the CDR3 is TGTGCCAGCAGCCAGGGGGACAGAATGAACACTGAAGCTTTCTTT.

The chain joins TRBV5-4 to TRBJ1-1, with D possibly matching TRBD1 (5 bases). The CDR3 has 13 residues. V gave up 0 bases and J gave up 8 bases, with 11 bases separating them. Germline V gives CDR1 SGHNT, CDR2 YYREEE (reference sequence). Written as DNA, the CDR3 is TGTGCCAGCAGCTTGGTTGGGGGTGACGAAGCTTTCTTT. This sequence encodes CASSLVGGDEAFF. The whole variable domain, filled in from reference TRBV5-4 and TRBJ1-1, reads ETGVTQSPTHLIKTRGQQVTLRCSSQSGHNTVSWYQQALGQGPQFIFQYYREEENGRGNFPPRFSGLQFPNYSSELNVNALELDDSALYLCASSLVGGDEAFFGQGTRLTVV.

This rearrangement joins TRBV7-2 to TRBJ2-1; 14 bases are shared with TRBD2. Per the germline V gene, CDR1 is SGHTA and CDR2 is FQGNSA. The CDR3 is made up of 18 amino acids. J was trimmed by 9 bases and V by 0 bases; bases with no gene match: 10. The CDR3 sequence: CASSLAGLATSGGGEQFF. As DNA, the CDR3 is TGTGCCAGCAGCTTAGCGGGTCTAGCGACTAGCGGGGGGGGTGAGCAGTTCTTC.